This TCR beta chain emerged from a study of blood T cell repertoires in COVID-19. At the level of the study: PBMCs, B-cell-depleted T cells, or T cells provided the cDNA or gDNA that made up the material.

The ends were cut back, 4 bases at V and 9 bases at J, with 11 bases in the middle. There are 11 residues in the CDR3. Produced via immunoSEQ multiplex PCR; TCRdb's table is partial and in-frame only. Altogether hundreds of thousands of clones are present, just over 85% being singletons, with the ten largest covering more than 1.4%. The TCR sequence derives from a woman under 40 with active or convalescent COVID-19. The chain has TRBV5-3 and TRBJ2-7; maybe TRBD2 (5 bases). TRBV5-3 is sorted into the ORF group, with uncertain function. Sample: peripheral blood. The CDR3 DNA is TGTGCCAGAAGCCGGGATTCGAGGCAGTACTTC. Its translation is CARSRDSRQYF.